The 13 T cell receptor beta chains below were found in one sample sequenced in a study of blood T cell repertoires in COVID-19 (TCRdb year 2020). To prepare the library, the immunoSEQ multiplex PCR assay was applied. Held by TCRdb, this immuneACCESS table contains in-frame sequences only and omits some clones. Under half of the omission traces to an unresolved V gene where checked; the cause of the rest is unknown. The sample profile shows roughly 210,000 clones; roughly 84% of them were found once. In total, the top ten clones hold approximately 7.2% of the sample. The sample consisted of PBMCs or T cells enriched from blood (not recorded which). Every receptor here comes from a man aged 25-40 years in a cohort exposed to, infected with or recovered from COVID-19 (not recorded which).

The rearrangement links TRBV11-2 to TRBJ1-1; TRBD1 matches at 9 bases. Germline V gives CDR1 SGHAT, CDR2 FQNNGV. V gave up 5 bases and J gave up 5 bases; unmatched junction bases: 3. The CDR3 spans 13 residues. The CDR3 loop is CASSEDRGTEAFF. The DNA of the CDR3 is TGTGCCAGCAGCGAAGACAGGGGGACTGAAGCTTTCTTT.

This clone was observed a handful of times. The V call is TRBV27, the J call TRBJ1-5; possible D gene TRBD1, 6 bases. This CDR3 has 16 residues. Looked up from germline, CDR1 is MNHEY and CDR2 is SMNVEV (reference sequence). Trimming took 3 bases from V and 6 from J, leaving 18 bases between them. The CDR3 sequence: CASSFRGFGASQPQHF. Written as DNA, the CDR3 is TGTGCCAGCAGTTTTAGGGGGTTTGGGGCGAGTCAGCCCCAGCATTTT.

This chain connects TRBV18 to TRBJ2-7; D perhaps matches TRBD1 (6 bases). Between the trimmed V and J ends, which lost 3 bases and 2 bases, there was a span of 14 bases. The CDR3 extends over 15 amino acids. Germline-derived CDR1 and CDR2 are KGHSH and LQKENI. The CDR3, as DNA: TGTGCCAGCTCACCCCCGGGACACCCTCCCTACGAGCAGTACTTC. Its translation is CASSPPGHPPYEQYF.

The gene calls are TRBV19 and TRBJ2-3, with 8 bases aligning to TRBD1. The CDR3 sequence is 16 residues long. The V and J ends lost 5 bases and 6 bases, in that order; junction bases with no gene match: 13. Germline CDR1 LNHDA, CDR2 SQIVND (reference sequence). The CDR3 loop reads CASSSPRGRAADTQYF. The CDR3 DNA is TGTGCCAGTAGTTCCCCCAGGGGGCGGGCGGCCGATACGCAGTATTTT.

This chain's CDR3 is CASSLPGLAGETQYF. CDR3 DNA: TGTGCCAGTAGTCTGCCGGGACTAGCGGGAGAGACCCAGTACTTC. The V gene is TRBV19, the J gene TRBJ2-5, with 12 positions matching TRBD2. There are 15 residues in the CDR3. Germline trimming cut 5 bases from V and 4 bases from J; bases unmatched to any gene: 5. Germline assignment: CDR1 LNHDA and CDR2 SQIVND (reference sequence).

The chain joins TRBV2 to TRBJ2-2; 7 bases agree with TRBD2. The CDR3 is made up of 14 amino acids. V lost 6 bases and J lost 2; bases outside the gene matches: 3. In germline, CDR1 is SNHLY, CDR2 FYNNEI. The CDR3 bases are TGTGCCAGCAGGGGACTAACAAACACCGGGGAGCTGTTTTTT. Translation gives CASRGLTNTGELFF.

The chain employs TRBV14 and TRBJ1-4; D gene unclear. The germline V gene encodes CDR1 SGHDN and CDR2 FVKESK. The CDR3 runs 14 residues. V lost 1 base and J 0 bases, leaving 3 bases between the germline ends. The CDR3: CASSQGATNEKLFF. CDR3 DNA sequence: TGTGCCAGCAGCCAAGGAGCAACTAATGAAAAACTGTTTTTT. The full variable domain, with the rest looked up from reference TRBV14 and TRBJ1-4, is EAGVTQFPSHSVIEKGQTVTLRCDPISGHDNLYWYRRVMGKEIKFLLHFVKESKQDESGMPNNRFLAERTGGTYSTLKVQPAELEDSGVYFCASSQGATNEKLFFGSGTQLSVL.

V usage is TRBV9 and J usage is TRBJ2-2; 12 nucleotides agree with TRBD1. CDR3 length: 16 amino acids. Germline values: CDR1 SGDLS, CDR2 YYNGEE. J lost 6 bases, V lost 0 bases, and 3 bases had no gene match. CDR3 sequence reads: CASSVEGTGGPGELFF. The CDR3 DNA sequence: TGTGCCAGCAGCGTAGAAGGGACAGGGGGCCCCGGGGAGCTGTTTTTT.

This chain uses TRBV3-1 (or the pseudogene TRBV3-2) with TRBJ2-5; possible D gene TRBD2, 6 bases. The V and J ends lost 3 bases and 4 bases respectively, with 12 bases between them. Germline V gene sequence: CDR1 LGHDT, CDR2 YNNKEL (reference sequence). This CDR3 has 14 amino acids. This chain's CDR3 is CASSQSGVPETQYF. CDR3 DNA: TGTGCCAGCAGCCAGTCGGGAGTCCCAGAGACCCAGTACTTC.

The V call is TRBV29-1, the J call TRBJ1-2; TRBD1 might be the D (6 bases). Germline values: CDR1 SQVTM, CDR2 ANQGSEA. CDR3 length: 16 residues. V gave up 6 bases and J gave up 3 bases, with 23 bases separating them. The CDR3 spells CSVLDRSTIVDYGYTF. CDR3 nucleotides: TGCAGCGTACTAGACAGGAGCACTATAGTGGACTATGGCTACACCTTC.

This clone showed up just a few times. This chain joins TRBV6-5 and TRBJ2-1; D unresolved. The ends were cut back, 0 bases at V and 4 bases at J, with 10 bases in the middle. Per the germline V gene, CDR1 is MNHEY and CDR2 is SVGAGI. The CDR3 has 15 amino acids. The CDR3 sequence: CASSYSLSQYNEQFF. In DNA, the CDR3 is TGTGCCAGCAGTTACTCGTTAAGCCAATACAATGAGCAGTTCTTC.

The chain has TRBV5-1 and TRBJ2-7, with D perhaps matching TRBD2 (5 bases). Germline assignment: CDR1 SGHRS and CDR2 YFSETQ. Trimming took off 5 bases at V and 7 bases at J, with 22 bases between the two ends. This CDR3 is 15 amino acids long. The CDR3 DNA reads TGCGCCAGCAGACCTCTCGACTCCCCAACGGGAGAGCAGTACTTC. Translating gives CASRPLDSPTGEQYF.

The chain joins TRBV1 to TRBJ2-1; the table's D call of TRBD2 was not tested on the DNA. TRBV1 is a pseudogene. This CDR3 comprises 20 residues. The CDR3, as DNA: TGCACCAGCAGCCAAGATCTTTTACTAGCGGGAGGCTTAGCCTACAATGAGCAGTTCTTC. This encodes CTSSQDLLLAGGLAYNEQFF.